This T cell receptor (beta chain) was obtained from a study of beta chain features in type 1 diabetes. Study-level points and caveats: PCR may have favored shorter templates equally in patients and controls. For type 1 diabetes patients, VDJ junctions showed fewer insertions and more deletions.

Reverse transcribing all isolated RNA meant expressed TCRB transcripts were sequenced. Sequencing used immunoSEQ multiplex PCR; TCRdb keeps in-frame clones, though not all of them. The profile shows 400,000 to 500,000 clones, 14% of them singletons. The germline V gene encodes CDR1 GTSNPN and CDR2 SVGIG (reference sequence). The CDR3 runs 13 residues. V shed 0 bases and J shed 0 bases, with 6 bases lying between them. This clone was counted between two and nine times. Its matching antigen is unknown. Naive, central memory, regulatory and stem cell-like memory cells within the CD4+ compartment were sorted using CD45RO/CCR7/CD25/CD127/CD95/CD27.

This clonotype originated in a young man in good health. Input material: naive CD4+ T cells from blood. The V and J genes are TRBV30 and TRBJ2-7, with D perhaps TRBD1 (5 bases). The CDR3: CAWSVDSSYEQYV. DNA for the CDR3: TGTGCCTGGAGTGTAGACAGCTCCTACGAGCAGTACGTC.